These T cell receptor beta chains were read from a single sample in a study of Ad26.COV2.S vaccination and SARS-CoV-2 variants. Profiled with immunoSEQ multiplex PCR; TCRdb holds only in-frame clones, not every one. Here the sample spans about 350,000 clones, around 83% being singletons. Sample: peripheral blood, taken in a trial of Ad26.COV2.S vaccine versus placebo. These receptors came from a person between 18 and 65 years old who received the Ad26.COV2.S COVID-19 vaccine or a placebo. CDR3s include the opening cysteine and the closing phenylalanine or tryptophan. A D gene is named only where the DNA matches it firmly. Some rows mark clone size as missing; the rest say once, few, many or name a class of expanded clone.

d_call: .; v_call: TRBV13; clone_size: .; j_call: TRBJ1-1; cdr3_aa: CASSPHLNTEAFF; cdr3_nt: TGTGCCAGCAGCCCCCACTTAAACACTGAAGCTTTCTTT
d_call: TRBD2; v_call: TRBV9; clone_size: .; j_call: TRBJ2-5; cdr3_aa: CASGLAGGLYQETQYF; cdr3_nt: TGTGCCAGCGGACTAGCGGGGGGGTTGTACCAAGAGACCCAGTACTTC
d_call: TRBD2; v_call: TRBV6-2/TRBV6-3; clone_size: .; j_call: TRBJ2-3; cdr3_aa: CASSSSGGLTDTQYF; cdr3_nt: TGTGCCAGCAGTTCCAGCGGGGGACTCACAGATACGCAGTATTTT
d_call: .; v_call: TRBV7-2; clone_size: .; j_call: TRBJ1-4; cdr3_aa: CASSFTRANEKLFF; cdr3_nt: TGTGCCAGCAGCTTCACCAGGGCTAATGAAAAACTGTTTTTT
d_call: .; v_call: TRBV6-6; clone_size: .; j_call: TRBJ1-1; cdr3_aa: CASSYSYSSEAFF; cdr3_nt: TGTGCCAGCAGTTACTCGTACTCATCTGAAGCTTTCTTT
d_call: .; v_call: TRBV6-6; clone_size: .; j_call: TRBJ2-5; cdr3_aa: CASSFTLAGVTETQYF; cdr3_nt: TGTGCCAGCAGTTTCACCCTTGCGGGCGTAACGGAGACCCAGTACTTC
d_call: .; v_call: TRBV4-2; clone_size: .; j_call: TRBJ1-5; cdr3_aa: CASSQTDRGSHQPQHF; cdr3_nt: TGTGCCAGCAGCCAAACCGACAGAGGTTCGCATCAGCCCCAGCATTTT
d_call: .; v_call: TRBV18; clone_size: .; j_call: TRBJ2-7; cdr3_aa: CASSVGAPPDEQYF; cdr3_nt: TGTGCCAGCTCCGTGGGGGCCCCGCCGGACGAGCAGTACTTC
d_call: TRBD2; v_call: TRBV7-9; clone_size: .; j_call: TRBJ2-1; cdr3_aa: CASSLVASGRRGYNEQFF; cdr3_nt: TGTGCCAGCAGCTTAGTAGCTAGCGGGAGGAGGGGATACAATGAGCAGTTCTTC
d_call: TRBD1; v_call: TRBV27; clone_size: .; j_call: TRBJ1-5; cdr3_aa: CAITPVDRVDQPQHF; cdr3_nt: TGTGCCATAACGCCCGTTGACAGGGTAGATCAGCCCCAGCATTTT
d_call: TRBD2; v_call: TRBV19; clone_size: .; j_call: TRBJ2-2; cdr3_aa: CASRPSGNTGELFF; cdr3_nt: TGTGCCAGTAGACCTAGCGGGAACACCGGGGAGCTGTTTTTT
d_call: TRBD1; v_call: TRBV10-3; clone_size: .; j_call: TRBJ1-5; cdr3_aa: CAISVTGDHNQPQHF; cdr3_nt: TGTGCCATCAGTGTTACAGGGGATCACAATCAGCCCCAGCATTTT
d_call: TRBD1; v_call: TRBV20-1; clone_size: .; j_call: TRBJ2-5; cdr3_aa: CSASRQGQETQYF; cdr3_nt: TGCAGTGCTAGTAGACAGGGGCAAGAGACCCAGTACTTC
d_call: TRBD1; v_call: TRBV10-3; clone_size: .; j_call: TRBJ1-5; cdr3_aa: CAIADREGNQPQHF; cdr3_nt: TGTGCCATCGCGGACAGGGAAGGCAATCAGCCCCAGCATTTT
d_call: TRBD2; v_call: TRBV30; clone_size: .; j_call: TRBJ2-2; cdr3_aa: CALTTLLAANTGELFF; cdr3_nt: TGTGCTCTAACTACACTACTAGCGGCGAACACCGGGGAGCTGTTTTTT
d_call: TRBD1; v_call: TRBV6-6; clone_size: few; j_call: TRBJ2-7; cdr3_aa: CASSYGQGEYF; cdr3_nt: TGTGCCAGCAGTTACGGACAGGGGGAGTACTTC
d_call: TRBD2; v_call: TRBV10-3; clone_size: .; j_call: TRBJ2-1; cdr3_aa: CAISDKGTSGAYNEQFF; cdr3_nt: TGTGCCATCAGTGATAAGGGGACTAGCGGGGCCTACAATGAGCAGTTCTTC
d_call: TRBD1; v_call: TRBV4-1; clone_size: .; j_call: TRBJ2-7; cdr3_aa: CASSQDSGQGFYEQYF; cdr3_nt: TGCGCCAGCAGCCAAGATTCGGGACAGGGGTTTTACGAGCAGTACTTC
d_call: TRBD1; v_call: TRBV5-1; clone_size: .; j_call: TRBJ2-2; cdr3_aa: CASTTGTGNTGELFF; cdr3_nt: TGCGCCAGCACTACCGGGACAGGGAACACCGGGGAGCTGTTTTTT
d_call: TRBD2; v_call: TRBV29-1; clone_size: .; j_call: TRBJ2-1; cdr3_aa: CSGSGGDYNEQFF; cdr3_nt: TGCAGCGGAAGCGGGGGGGATTACAATGAGCAGTTCTTC
d_call: .; v_call: TRBV20-1; clone_size: .; j_call: TRBJ2-1; cdr3_aa: CSARVVSEQFF; cdr3_nt: TGCAGTGCTAGAGTCGTAAGTGAGCAGTTCTTC
d_call: .; v_call: TRBV7-2; clone_size: .; j_call: TRBJ1-2; cdr3_aa: CASSLDRYGYTF; cdr3_nt: TGTGCCAGCAGCTTAGACCGGTATGGCTACACCTTC
d_call: .; v_call: TRBV28; clone_size: .; j_call: TRBJ2-1; cdr3_aa: CASSPPGGGYEQFF; cdr3_nt: TGTGCCAGCAGTCCCCCCGGAGGGGGTTATGAGCAGTTCTTC
d_call: .; v_call: TRBV13; clone_size: .; j_call: TRBJ1-1; cdr3_aa: CASSWTRNTEAFF; cdr3_nt: TGTGCCAGCAGCTGGACACGGAACACTGAAGCTTTCTTT
d_call: .; v_call: TRBV7-8; clone_size: .; j_call: TRBJ1-1; cdr3_aa: CASRPKWSGGRAFF; cdr3_nt: TGTGCCAGCAGGCCCAAATGGTCCGGGGGTCGGGCTTTCTTT
d_call: .; v_call: TRBV5-6; clone_size: .; j_call: TRBJ1-4; cdr3_aa: CASSLRQINEKLFF; cdr3_nt: TGTGCCAGCAGCTTACGACAGATTAATGAAAAACTGTTTTTT
d_call: .; v_call: TRBV7-6; clone_size: .; j_call: TRBJ2-2; cdr3_aa: CASSLVSGRRNTGELFF; cdr3_nt: TGTGCCAGCAGCTTAGTTTCCGGCAGGAGAAACACCGGGGAGCTGTTTTTT
d_call: .; v_call: TRBV29-1; clone_size: .; j_call: TRBJ1-1; cdr3_aa: CSVARGRAEAFF; cdr3_nt: TGCAGCGTTGCCCGGGGAAGGGCTGAAGCTTTCTTT
d_call: TRBD2; v_call: TRBV15; clone_size: .; j_call: TRBJ2-7; cdr3_aa: CATSGGLGGRQAGYEQYF; cdr3_nt: TGTGCCACCAGCGGGGGACTCGGGGGGAGGCAAGCTGGCTACGAGCAGTACTTC
d_call: TRBD1; v_call: TRBV5-1; clone_size: .; j_call: TRBJ2-7; cdr3_aa: CASSWGTGPPNEQYF; cdr3_nt: TGCGCCAGCAGCTGGGGGACAGGGCCCCCCAACGAGCAGTACTTC
d_call: .; v_call: TRBV4-3; clone_size: .; j_call: TRBJ2-3; cdr3_aa: CASSQDTRGTQYF; cdr3_nt: TGCGCCAGCAGCCAAGATACGAGGGGTACGCAGTATTTT
d_call: .; v_call: TRBV27; clone_size: .; j_call: TRBJ2-6; cdr3_aa: CASSSLRGSSGANVLTF; cdr3_nt: TGTGCCAGCAGTTCCCTCCGGGGAAGCTCTGGGGCCAACGTCCTGACTTTC
d_call: TRBD2; v_call: TRBV29-1; clone_size: .; j_call: TRBJ2-1; cdr3_aa: CSVVPGGAGTSGTYLLSYNEQFF; cdr3_nt: TGCAGCGTCGTACCCGGGGGGGCTGGGACTAGCGGGACTTACCTTCTCTCCTACAATGAGCAGTTCTTC
d_call: TRBD1; v_call: TRBV7-9; clone_size: .; j_call: TRBJ1-2; cdr3_aa: CASSPSAQGADGYTF; cdr3_nt: TGTGCCAGCAGCCCCAGCGCCCAGGGGGCTGATGGCTACACCTTC
d_call: TRBD2; v_call: TRBV11-2; clone_size: .; j_call: TRBJ2-3; cdr3_aa: CASSLGLAGGTDTQYF; cdr3_nt: TGTGCCAGCAGCTTAGGACTAGCGGGAGGAACAGATACGCAGTATTTT
d_call: .; v_call: TRBV28; clone_size: .; j_call: TRBJ2-3; cdr3_aa: CASSLWASTDTQYF; cdr3_nt: TGTGCCAGCAGTTTGTGGGCCTCGACGGATACGCAGTATTTT
d_call: .; v_call: TRBV2; clone_size: .; j_call: TRBJ2-1; cdr3_aa: CASSAQASVVYEQFF; cdr3_nt: TGTGCCAGCAGTGCACAGGCTAGCGTTGTCTATGAGCAGTTCTTC
d_call: .; v_call: TRBV21-1; clone_size: few; j_call: TRBJ2-3; cdr3_aa: CASSNLCPWLAVGEGTDTQYF; cdr3_nt: .
d_call: .; v_call: TRBV2; clone_size: few; j_call: TRBJ2-1; cdr3_aa: CASSERPPRLFF; cdr3_nt: TGTGCCAGCAGTGAAAGACCCCCCAGATTATTCTTC
d_call: .; v_call: TRBV27; clone_size: .; j_call: TRBJ2-3; cdr3_aa: CASSQGRMPSTDTQYF; cdr3_nt: TGTGCCAGCAGTCAGGGTAGAATGCCAAGCACAGATACGCAGTATTTT
d_call: .; v_call: TRBV5-1; clone_size: .; j_call: TRBJ2-3; cdr3_aa: CASSGLSFVDTQYF; cdr3_nt: TGCGCCAGCAGCGGACTATCCTTCGTCGATACGCAGTATTTT
d_call: TRBD2; v_call: TRBV6-4; clone_size: once; j_call: TRBJ2-3; cdr3_aa: CASSDLAGGPTDTQYF; cdr3_nt: TGTGCCAGCAGTGATCTAGCGGGGGGGCCCACAGATACGCAGTATTTT
d_call: .; v_call: TRBV11-2; clone_size: .; j_call: TRBJ1-6; cdr3_aa: CASSLARDSSSPLHF; cdr3_nt: TGTGCCAGCAGCTTAGCGCGGGATAGCAGTTCACCCCTCCACTTT
d_call: .; v_call: TRBV10-2; clone_size: .; j_call: TRBJ2-2; cdr3_aa: CASRQPNTGELFF; cdr3_nt: TGCGCCAGCCGCCAACCTAACACCGGGGAGCTGTTTTTT
d_call: .; v_call: TRBV15; clone_size: .; j_call: TRBJ2-7; cdr3_aa: CATSTEFATYEQYF; cdr3_nt: TGTGCCACCAGCACAGAGTTCGCCACCTACGAGCAGTACTTC
d_call: .; v_call: TRBV19; clone_size: .; j_call: TRBJ1-3; cdr3_aa: CASSMSRVDSGNTIYF; cdr3_nt: TGTGCCAGTAGTATGTCGAGAGTGGACTCTGGAAACACCATATATTTT
d_call: TRBD1; v_call: TRBV10-3; clone_size: .; j_call: TRBJ2-7; cdr3_aa: CAISEGVGQGAFEQYF; cdr3_nt: TGTGCCATCAGTGAGGGGGTCGGGCAGGGGGCCTTCGAGCAGTACTTC
d_call: .; v_call: TRBV18; clone_size: .; j_call: TRBJ1-1; cdr3_aa: CASSPRENTEAFF; cdr3_nt: TGTGCCAGCTCACCGCGAGAGAACACTGAAGCTTTCTTT
d_call: TRBD2; v_call: TRBV29-1; clone_size: few; j_call: TRBJ2-3; cdr3_aa: CSVLSGSATDTQYF; cdr3_nt: TGCAGCGTCTTAAGCGGGAGCGCGACAGATACGCAGTATTTT
d_call: .; v_call: TRBV11-2; clone_size: once; j_call: TRBJ1-2; cdr3_aa: CASSLDSGTPYGYTF; cdr3_nt: TGTGCCAGCAGCTTGGATTCAGGGACCCCGTATGGCTACACCTTC
d_call: .; v_call: TRBV7-2; clone_size: few; j_call: TRBJ2-7; cdr3_aa: CASSLVQTNEQYF; cdr3_nt: TGTGCCAGCAGCCTCGTCCAAACGAACGAGCAGTACTTC
d_call: .; v_call: TRBV3-1/TRBV3-2; clone_size: .; j_call: TRBJ2-1; cdr3_aa: CASRPTRLLYNEQFF; cdr3_nt: TGTGCCAGCAGACCGACTAGACTTTTATACAATGAGCAGTTCTTC
d_call: .; v_call: TRBV27; clone_size: once; j_call: TRBJ2-2; cdr3_aa: CASSLGGGTGELFF; cdr3_nt: TGTGCCAGCAGTTTAGGGGGCGGCACCGGGGAGCTGTTTTTT
d_call: .; v_call: TRBV7-6; clone_size: .; j_call: TRBJ2-1; cdr3_aa: CASSLDRVPSYNEQFF; cdr3_nt: TGTGCCAGCAGCTTAGACCGGGTTCCCTCCTACAATGAGCAGTTCTTC
d_call: .; v_call: TRBV2; clone_size: .; j_call: TRBJ1-5; cdr3_aa: CASSMQFLSNQPQHF; cdr3_nt: TGTGCCAGCAGTATGCAATTCCTTAGCAATCAGCCCCAGCATTTT
d_call: TRBD2; v_call: TRBV6-6; clone_size: .; j_call: TRBJ2-7; cdr3_aa: CASSYLGTSGFEQYF; cdr3_nt: TGTGCCAGCAGTTATCTTGGGACTAGCGGGTTCGAGCAGTACTTC
d_call: TRBD1; v_call: TRBV3-1/TRBV3-2; clone_size: .; j_call: TRBJ2-5; cdr3_aa: CASSQATGSETQYF; cdr3_nt: TGTGCCAGCAGCCAAGCGACAGGGTCGGAGACCCAGTACTTC